The 29 T cell receptor beta chains listed next were all sequenced from one sample in a study of blood T cell repertoires in COVID-19 (dated by TCRdb to the early 2020s). Receptor libraries were prepared by the immunoSEQ multiplex PCR assay. TCRdb obtained this table from immuneACCESS and retained in-frame rearrangements with V and J assigned. These tables miss some clones; where compared with another copy, unresolved V genes account for less than half of the shortfall, and the remainder is unexplained. This sample has 200,000 to 250,000 clones in its table, and approximately 84% of those were observed once. Roughly 3% of the sample is in the top ten clones. Sequencing was done on a sample of peripheral blood. The receptor set was obtained from a woman under 40 who had recovered from COVID-19.

A few counts support this clone. The chain uses TRBV9 and TRBJ1-2; TRBD1 is a possible D gene (5 bases). Looked up from germline, CDR1 is SGDLS and CDR2 is YYNGEE. V lost 3 bases and J lost 3, with 15 bases in between. The CDR3 consists of 15 residues. The CDR3 sequence: CASSATPGPHYGYTF. CDR3 nucleotides: TGTGCCAGCAGCGCAACTCCAGGGCCACACTATGGCTACACCTTC.

This chain uses TRBV7-9 with TRBJ1-1; TRBD1 matches at 7 bases. The CDR3 totals 16 residues. Trimming cost V 2 bases and J 7 bases; bases outside gene matches: 13. Germline V gene sequence: CDR1 SEHNR, CDR2 FQNEAQ (reference sequence). The CDR3 loop is CASSLLARTGYLEAFF. CDR3 nucleotide sequence: TGTGCCAGCAGCTTACTAGCTCGGACAGGTTATCTTGAAGCTTTCTTT.

The chain has TRBV11-2 and TRBJ1-5; D is unresolved. The germline V and J ends were trimmed by 2 bases and 9 bases, with 11 bases remaining between them. The V gene's germline CDR1 is SGHAT and CDR2 FQNNGV. This CDR3 has 13 residues. DNA for the CDR3: TGTGCCAGCAGCTTAACCGATCGGTGGCCCCAGCATTTT. It is translated as CASSLTDRWPQHF.

This chain connects TRBV19 to TRBJ2-2; 15 positions match TRBD2. Germline V CDR1 and CDR2: LNHDA, SQIVND (reference sequence). There are 18 residues in the CDR3. V dropped 5 bases and J dropped 2; count of bases not matched to a gene: 6. The DNA for the CDR3 is TGTGCCAGTAGTGGGGGACTAGCGGGGGGCCCAAACACCGGGGAGCTGTTTTTT. Protein: CASSGGLAGGPNTGELFF.

The chain links TRBV18 to TRBJ1-2, with D uncertain. Germline V gives CDR1 KGHSH, CDR2 LQKENI. This CDR3 is 13 amino acids long. V lost 3 bases and J 7 bases, leaving 12 bases between the germline ends. The chain's CDR3 is CASSPQRGGGYTF. DNA for the CDR3: TGTGCCAGCTCACCTCAACGAGGAGGTGGCTACACCTTC.

The chain carries TRBV7-9 and TRBJ1-2; 8 bases align to TRBD1. The germline gives CDR1 SEHNR, CDR2 FQNEAQ (reference sequence). J was trimmed by 8 bases and V by 5 bases; bases with no gene match: 16. CDR3 length equals 16 residues. The CDR3 region has the DNA TGTGCCAGCAGCCCGTCAACCGGGACAGGTATTTTCGGCTACACCTTC. It encodes CASSPSTGTGIFGYTF.

The rearrangement joins TRBV4-2 to TRBJ2-3, with TRBD1 matching over 10 bases. The germline V gene has CDR1 LGHNA and CDR2 YNFKEQ. V shed 4 bases and J 4 bases; nucleotides not matched to a gene: 8. This CDR3 has 16 residues. The CDR3 reads CASSLQGQGPSDTQYF. In nucleotides, the CDR3 is TGTGCCAGCAGCCTGCAGGGACAGGGGCCATCAGATACGCAGTATTTT.

This chain connects TRBV10-2 to TRBJ1-1; 8 bases line up with TRBD1. CDR1 and CDR2 from the germline V gene are WSHSY and SAAADI. The CDR3 length is 17 residues. With V trimmed by 10 bases and J by 0 bases, 16 bases remained unmatched. The CDR3 loop reads CAIPSDREGRMNTEAFF. The DNA of the CDR3 is TGCGCCATTCCCTCGGACAGGGAAGGGAGAATGAACACTGAAGCTTTCTTT.

The rearrangement links TRBV7-9 to TRBJ1-5, with a tentative D call TRBD1 (5 bases). Germline V gene sequence: CDR1 SEHNR, CDR2 FQNEAQ (reference sequence). CDR3 length: 13 amino acids. With 7 bases removed from V and 2 bases from J, the gap between germline ends came to 9 bases. The CDR3 reads CASTLQGNQPQHF. CDR3 bases: TGTGCCAGCACCCTACAGGGCAATCAGCCCCAGCATTTT.

The V and J genes are TRBV5-1 and TRBJ2-5; TRBD1 agrees at 8 bases. The ends lost 4 bases at V and 4 bases at J; junction bases unmatched: 9. The CDR3 consists of 15 residues. Per the germline V gene, CDR1 is SGHRS and CDR2 is YFSETQ. This CDR3 is CASSLGTGHVETQYF. CDR3 nucleotides: TGCGCCAGCAGCCTCGGGACAGGTCATGTAGAGACCCAGTACTTC.

The chain carries TRBV4-1 and TRBJ1-6, with 9 bases matching TRBD1. After removal of 1 base from V and 11 bases from J, the junction contained 6 bases not matched to a gene. CDR1 and CDR2 (germline): MGHRA, YSYEKL. This CDR3 region has 15 residues. The CDR3 protein is CASSQVGTGKPPLHF. CDR3 nucleotides: TGCGCCAGCAGCCAAGTGGGGACAGGGAAACCACCCCTCCACTTT.

V and J are TRBV30 and TRBJ2-2, with 9 positions matching TRBD2. In germline, CDR1 is GTSNPN, CDR2 SVGIG (reference sequence). The CDR3 totals 15 residues. Trimming cost V 5 bases and J 5 bases; bases outside gene matches: 9. The DNA for the CDR3 is TGTGCCTGGTCCCTCAGCGGGGGGCGAACCGGGGAGCTGTTTTTT. Protein product: CAWSLSGGRTGELFF.

CDR3 DNA: TGTGCCAGCCAACCGGGACAGGAAGAGACCCAGTACTTC. It yields the protein CASQPGQEETQYF. The rearrangement uses TRBV12-3 or TRBV12-4 and TRBJ2-5; 8 bases are a match to TRBD1. CDR3 length: 13 amino acids. V lost 8 bases and J lost 3; bases outside the gene matches: 5.

This clone has a handful of counts. J is TRBJ2-1 and V is TRBV20-1; 8 bases align to TRBD1. The CDR3 contains 15 residues. Germline trimming cut 3 bases from V and 4 bases from J; bases unmatched to any gene: 8. The V gene's germline CDR1 is DFQATT and CDR2 SNEGSKA (reference sequence). The CDR3: CSASSGTGDYNEQFF. CDR3 DNA: TGCAGTGCTAGTTCCGGGACAGGCGATTACAATGAGCAGTTCTTC.

This chain connects TRBV30 to TRBJ2-7; D is ambiguous. This CDR3 contains 11 residues. V lost 2 bases to trimming and J lost 3 bases, with 5 bases between them. CDR1 and CDR2 (germline): GTSNPN, SVGIG (reference sequence). In DNA, the CDR3 is TGTGCCTGGAGTTCTCGCTACGAGCAGTACTTC. Its protein is CAWSSRYEQYF.

The chain is built from TRBV15 and TRBJ1-2; 7 nucleotides match TRBD1. The trim removed 6 bases at V and 4 bases at J, leaving 5 bases unmatched. Germline CDR1 reads LNHNV; CDR2 reads YYDKDF (reference sequence). The CDR3 is 13 residues long. DNA for the CDR3: TGTGCCACCAGGAAGACAGGGCTCTATGGCTACACCTTC. Amino acid sequence: CATRKTGLYGYTF.

The chain uses TRBV5-3 and TRBJ2-5, with TRBD2 identical over 13 bases. TRBV5-3 is an open reading frame, and its role is uncertain. Trimming at V came to 4 bases and at J to 2 bases, leaving 5 bases not matched to a gene. The CDR3 runs to 16 residues. CDR3: CARSPGLAGEQETQYF. As DNA, the CDR3 is TGTGCCAGAAGCCCAGGACTAGCGGGGGAACAAGAGACCCAGTACTTC.

The chain combines TRBV5-1 with TRBJ2-1; TRBD2 is a possible D gene (7 bases). The CDR3 covers 16 residues. Germline CDR1 is SGHRS and CDR2 is YFSETQ. Trimming left V 3 bases short and J 0 bases short, with 13 bases between. CDR3 DNA: TGCGCCAGCAGCTGGACAGCGGGGAGCTCCTACAATGAGCAGTTCTTC. Protein sequence: CASSWTAGSSYNEQFF. Combining the CDR3 with reference TRBV5-1 and TRBJ2-1 gives the whole variable domain KAGVTQTPRYLIKTRGQQVTLSCSPISGHRSVSWYQQTPGQGLQFLFEYFSETQRNKGNFPGRFSGRQFSNSRSEMNVSTLELGDSALYLCASSWTAGSSYNEQFFGPGTRLTVL.

V usage is TRBV4-3 and J usage is TRBJ1-4; D ambiguous. Per germline, CDR1 LGHNA and CDR2 YSLEER. Trimming stripped 2 bases from V and 8 bases from J, with 12 bases between. CDR3 length equals 14 residues. CDR3 loop: CASSQLGEGEKLFF. The CDR3 DNA sequence: TGCGCCAGCAGCCAACTAGGCGAAGGAGAAAAACTGTTTTTT.

V is TRBV27 and J is TRBJ2-7; 9 bases match TRBD1. The V and J ends lost 0 bases and 4 bases, in that order; junction bases with no gene match: 4. The CDR3 loop spans 15 amino acids. Germline CDR1 is MNHEY and CDR2 is SMNVEV (reference sequence). The CDR3 sequence: CASSLSEQGAYEQYF. In DNA, the CDR3 is TGTGCCAGCAGTTTATCCGAACAGGGGGCGTACGAGCAGTACTTC.

This clone was counted a single time. The chain uses TRBV7-7 and TRBJ2-2; 10 bases line up with TRBD1. The CDR3 loop spans 17 amino acids. CDR1 SSHAT and CDR2 FNYEAQ come from the germline V gene (reference sequence). V trimming: 5 bases; J trimming: 4 bases; junction bases outside the gene matches: 10. The CDR3 protein is CASSPRTGGSGTGELFF. The CDR3 nucleotides are TGTGCCAGCAGCCCCCGGACAGGGGGAAGCGGCACCGGGGAGCTGTTTTTT.

This clone was observed a handful of times. This rearrangement joins TRBV5-1 to TRBJ2-2, with TRBD1 identical over 9 bases. V trimming: 4 bases; J trimming: 1 base; junction bases outside the gene matches: 5. This CDR3 is 16 amino acids long. The germline CDR1 and CDR2 sequences are SGHRS and YFSETQ. In DNA, the CDR3 is TGCGCCAGCAGCCACATGGGACAGGGGAACACCGGGGAGCTGTTTTTT. Residues: CASSHMGQGNTGELFF.

The chain links TRBV7-6 to TRBJ2-5, with D tentatively TRBD2 (5 bases). The CDR3 sequence is 15 residues long. Germline V gene lookup returns CDR1 SGHVS and CDR2 FNYEAQ. V lost 3 bases, J lost 2 bases, and 13 bases lay in between. The CDR3 is CASSLGRSGQETQYF. As DNA, the CDR3 is TGTGCCAGCAGCTTGGGGAGATCGGGACAAGAGACCCAGTACTTC.

The rearrangement uses TRBV27 and TRBJ1-6, with D perhaps TRBD1 (5 bases). Trimming stripped 8 bases from V and 6 bases from J, with 8 bases between. CDR3 length equals 12 residues. Germline CDR1 is MNHEY and CDR2 is SMNVEV (reference sequence). The DNA for the CDR3 is TGTGCCAGCCGACAGCTTAATTCACCCCTCCACTTT. Translation: CASRQLNSPLHF.

V gene TRBV15 combines with J gene TRBJ1-1; 8 bases are shared with TRBD1. J gave up 4 bases and V 0 bases, and 4 bases lay outside the gene matches. Germline V gene lookup returns CDR1 LNHNV and CDR2 YYDKDF (reference sequence). The length of the CDR3 is 15 residues. The CDR3: CATSRDLRGPTEAFF. The CDR3 bases are TGTGCCACCAGCAGAGATCTCAGGGGGCCCACTGAAGCTTTCTTT.

The chain uses TRBV4-2 and TRBJ1-2, with D possibly being TRBD1 (6 bases). V was shortened by 1 base and J by 3 bases, with 9 bases between the two germline ends. The germline V gene has CDR1 LGHNA and CDR2 YNFKEQ. CDR3 length equals 14 residues. CDR3 DNA sequence: TGTGCCAGCAGCCAAGCGGGACAAGACTATGGCTACACCTTC. Its protein is CASSQAGQDYGYTF.

CDR3 in DNA: TGTGCCAGCAGCTCGTACGGACATCCCTCTGGAAACACCATATATTTT. It specifies CASSSYGHPSGNTIYF. V usage is TRBV7-2 and J usage is TRBJ1-3; possible D gene TRBD1, 5 bases. The germline V and J ends were trimmed by 4 bases and 0 bases, with 13 bases remaining between them. The CDR3 spans 16 residues. The germline V gene has CDR1 SGHTA and CDR2 FQGNSA.

V and J are TRBV7-9 and TRBJ1-6, with 8 positions matching TRBD1. CDR1 SEHNR and CDR2 FQNEAQ come from the germline V gene (reference sequence). J gave up 9 bases and V 4 bases, and 8 bases lay outside the gene matches. This CDR3 has 15 residues. The CDR3 is CASSSGQGSVSPLHF. In DNA form, the CDR3 reads TGTGCCAGCAGCTCAGGACAGGGTTCGGTTTCACCCCTCCACTTT.

The gene calls are TRBV4-1 and TRBJ2-5, with D maybe TRBD2 (6 bases). The germline gives CDR1 MGHRA, CDR2 YSYEKL. V shed 4 bases and J shed 1 base, with 16 bases lying between them. This CDR3 region has 16 residues. The CDR3 loop reads CASSRGFGGTQETQYF. The CDR3 DNA is TGCGCCAGCAGCCGAGGCTTTGGGGGGACCCAAGAGACCCAGTACTTC.